This T cell receptor (beta chain) was documented in a study of T cell responses to AZD1222 COVID-19 vaccine (dated by TCRdb to the early 2020s). Some background on the complete study: TCR sequencing was performed for 233 trial participants, of whom 200 to 210 were given two doses of AZD1222 and approximately 25 were given two doses of MenACWY control vaccine. Trial participants were enrolled by age into 18-55, 56-69 and 70-plus year subgroups, with roughly 150, 30 and 60 TCR-sequenced participants respectively. General conclusions and limits of the study: In the small 56-69-year group, the increase in depth fell short of significance, most likely because of low power. Spike-specific TCR breadth and depth rose significantly after two AZD1222 doses compared with day 0 and with MenACWY recipients. Participants were mostly white British and included more females than males, and it was suggested by the authors that clonal diversity may have been underestimated. Conclusions about previously exposed vaccinees are limited, since just six or seven AZD1222 recipients were seropositive for SARS-CoV-2 at baseline. Because no day 14 peak-response samples were available, the repertoires could be characterized only after the peak T cell response. Vaccine-associated CD4 TCRs spanned the whole spike protein, with dominant responses in regions 160-218 and 743-854. Epitopes outside the regions mutated in the B.1.351 and B.1.1.7 variants were reportedly recognized by nearly half of the unique spike-specific TCRs.

The CDR3 regions of human TCRbeta chains were subjected to immunosequencing. In the source study's methods: TCRs in the repertoires were matched against a reference library of SARS-CoV-2-specific TCRs that had been generated with the MIRA antigen-specificity platform. Breadth was defined as the fraction of unique TCRs that were SARS-CoV-2-associated, and depth was defined as the fraction of total T cells that were SARS-CoV-2-associated. Each spike-specific TCR was assigned to its reactive spike region and to a CD4 or CD8 class using the MIRA data. Log10-transformed breadth and depth values were compared by one-way ANOVA with Sidak's multiple comparisons tests. TCRdb stores this immuneACCESS table with in-frame sequences only. Part of the clones is absent; in the studies checked, under half of the shortfall reflects unresolved V genes, and no reason is known for the rest. V and J calls and clone size are given by that table; D and trimming were obtained from the DNA. Across this sample there are around 78,000 clones, with around nine tenths seen only once. 4.5% to 5.5% of the sample goes to the ten largest clones.

A note on this clone: Its antigen specificity is not known. Within one base of it there is no much larger clone, and no base qualities were kept.

Deletion took 3 bases off V and 12 bases off J, with a span of 12 bases between the germline ends. From a lookup of the germline V gene, CDR1 and CDR2 are MGHDK and SYGVNS. The CDR3 has 11 amino acids, counting the end cysteine and phenylalanine. Of the read, only the CDR3 DNA is kept; its 33 bases are in frame from base 1. Per the publication, the time point label means: baseline before first vaccination. The treatment or condition tag for this specimen amounts to: meningococcal conjugate vaccine given as trial control. Vaccinee samples were obtained from the UK trials COV001 and COV002, which included a single-blind randomized controlled phase 2/3 trial of AZD1222 (ChAdOx1 nCoV-19) in healthy adults. For TCRbeta chain sequencing, PBMC samples from trial participants were taken at day 0 and at day 28 after the second dose.

The sequencing here drew on peripheral blood, taken on day 0 of MenACWY control vaccination. The TCR comes from an adult in good health. The sequence is built from TRBV25-1 and TRBJ2-7, with the D call tentatively TRBD1 or TRBD2, each fitting 5 bases. The sequenced DNA is TGTGCCAGCAGTGACAGGGACCTTTGGTACTTC. It translates as CASSDRDLWYF.